One sample yielded the 14 T cell receptor beta chains listed below, sequenced in a study of T-cell memory formation after mild COVID-19. TCRdb ran MiXCR on the 5' RACE reads and lists one entry per CDR3 protein. The sample consists of 400,000 or so distinct CDR3 sequences, roughly 20% of them appearing once. Sequencing was done on a sample of PBMCs or a T cell subset sorted from them (not recorded which). Receptors originate from an adult woman who had mild COVID-19 (a few samples of this study predate the infection). Cell type and time point are not known.

The chain combines TRBV5-1 with TRBJ1-1; 7 nucleotides line up with TRBD1. J was trimmed by 2 bases and V by 4 bases; bases with no gene match: 14. CDR3 length: 17 residues. Germline values: CDR1 SGHRS, CDR2 YFSETQ. This CDR3 reads CASSPYIGTAPNTEAFF. Here the CDR3 DNA reads TGCGCCAGCAGCCCGTACATCGGGACAGCTCCTAACACTGAAGCTTTCTTT.

In its sample, this clonotype was seen many times. The gene calls are TRBV7-9 and TRBJ2-3; D is perhaps TRBD1 (5 bases). V shed 5 bases and J shed 2 bases, with 23 bases lying between them. Per germline, CDR1 SEHNR and CDR2 FQNEAQ (reference sequence). This CDR3 contains 18 residues. CDR3 nucleotide sequence: TGTGCCAGCAGCCCACCGCGCGACAGACCCTTCTTCACAGATACGCAGTATTTT. Translated: CASSPPRDRPFFTDTQYF.

A remark on this clonotype: The junction does not match germline at one end; this may be a read error. This chain links TRBV7-7 with TRBJ2-1; TRBD1 matches at 8 bases. CDR1 and CDR2 (germline): SSHAT, FNYEAQ (reference sequence). The CDR3 is 15 residues long. This CDR3 reads CASIPARGLDNEQFF. The CDR3 DNA reads as TGTGCTAGCATCCCCGCCAGGGGGCTTGACAATGAGCAGTTCTTC.

The chain employs TRBV6-1 and TRBJ1-5; a possible D gene is TRBD1 (6 bases). Germline CDR1 and CDR2: MNHNS and SASEGT. The CDR3 is made up of 15 amino acids. Trimming pared 2 bases from V and 5 bases from J, leaving 13 bases between. The DNA for the CDR3 is TGTGCCAGCAGTGAACGGGGGGCCAGTGATCAGCCCCAGCATTTT. Translated: CASSERGASDQPQHF.

This clonotype was seen many times. The chain has TRBV12-3 or TRBV12-4 and TRBJ1-3; D may be TRBD1 (5 bases). Between the trimmed V and J ends, which lost 7 bases and 0 bases, there was a span of 16 bases. The CDR3 runs to 16 residues. This CDR3 is CASTRDVQYSGNTIYF. In nucleotides, the CDR3 is TGTGCCAGCACTCGGGACGTCCAATACTCTGGAAACACCATATATTTT.

The chain recombines TRBV20-1 with TRBJ2-3, with no clear D. The CDR3 is 11 amino acids. V lost 3 bases, J lost 9 bases, and 10 bases lay in between. CDR1 DFQATT and CDR2 SNEGSKA come from the germline V gene (reference sequence). CDR3 sequence: CSASTGSTQYF. As DNA, the CDR3 is TGCAGTGCTAGTACCGGCTCGACGCAGTATTTT.

The genes are TRBV29-1 and TRBJ2-3; D is perhaps TRBD1 (6 bases). Germline-derived CDR1 and CDR2 are SQVTM and ANQGSEA. Deletions cut 5 bases from V and 4 bases from J, with 10 bases between. This CDR3 contains 12 residues. This CDR3 reads CSVQGSPDTQYF. As DNA, the CDR3 is TGCAGCGTTCAGGGGAGCCCAGATACGCAGTATTTT.

This clonotype was seen a handful of times. V is TRBV7-9 and J is TRBJ2-7; D is ambiguous. The CDR3 covers 15 residues. The germline CDR1 and CDR2 sequences are SEHNR and FQNEAQ (reference sequence). Trimming shortened V by 1 base and J by 6 bases, and 16 bases separated the two germline ends. CDR3 DNA: TGTGCCAGCAGCTTAGATCCCCTGACATCGGCCGAGCAGTACTTC. Translated, it gives CASSLDPLTSAEQYF.

CDR3 region: CASSQGYLIYNEQFF. Here the CDR3 DNA reads TGTGCCAGCAGCCAGGGCTACCTAATCTACAATGAGCAGTTCTTC. V gene TRBV12-3 or TRBV12-4 combines with J gene TRBJ2-1; D is possibly TRBD1 (5 bases). Trimming removed 6 bases at V and 3 bases at J, with 15 bases between. CDR3 size: 15 residues.

This clonotype has a handful of counts. The V and J genes are TRBV7-2 and TRBJ1-6, with 9 bases aligning to TRBD1. The J segment lost 9 bases and the V segment lost 1 base, leaving 4 bases of the junction unmatched. The CDR3 runs 15 residues. CDR1 SGHTA and CDR2 FQGNSA come from the germline V gene. In nucleotides, the CDR3 is TGTGCCAGCAGCTTAGGACAGGGGGGCTTTTCACCCCTCCACTTT. Its translation is CASSLGQGGFSPLHF.

This clonotype was found a few times. The rearrangement links TRBV12-3 or TRBV12-4 to TRBJ2-6; TRBD2 agrees at 9 bases. CDR3 size: 16 residues. V was pared by 4 bases and J by 3 bases, with 4 bases of the junction left unmatched. The CDR3, as DNA: TGTGCCAGCAGTTATAGCGGGAGACTTGGGGCCAACGTCCTGACTTTC. Amino acids: CASSYSGRLGANVLTF.

This chain connects TRBV15 to TRBJ2-3, with 10 positions matching TRBD2. V shed 4 bases, J shed 3 bases, and the junction held 4 bases outside the gene matches. Germline V lookup: CDR1 LNHNV, CDR2 YYDKDF (reference sequence). The CDR3 is 15 residues long. The CDR3 region is CATSIRLAGTDTQYF. The CDR3 coding sequence is TGTGCCACCAGCATCAGACTAGCGGGTACAGATACGCAGTATTTT.

V is TRBV11-3 and J is TRBJ2-1, with 9 positions matching TRBD2. V lost 4 bases, J lost 7 bases, and 11 bases stayed unmatched. Germline loops: CDR1 SGHNT, CDR2 YENEEA. The CDR3 length is 16 residues. CDR3 DNA sequence: TGTGCCAGCAGCTATGTCTGGCGGGAGGGCCCTAATGAGCAGTTCTTC. Translated, it gives CASSYVWREGPNEQFF.

In this sample, this clonotype turned up a few times. V is TRBV6-5 and J is TRBJ2-5; the match to TRBD2 covers 10 bases. Per germline, CDR1 MNHEY and CDR2 SVGAGI. V shed 0 bases, J shed 1 base, and the junction held 5 bases outside the gene matches. The CDR3 loop spans 17 amino acids. The CDR3 sequence is CASSYSRVAGGQETQYF. As DNA, the CDR3 is TGTGCCAGCAGTTACTCGAGGGTAGCGGGAGGCCAAGAGACCCAGTACTTC.